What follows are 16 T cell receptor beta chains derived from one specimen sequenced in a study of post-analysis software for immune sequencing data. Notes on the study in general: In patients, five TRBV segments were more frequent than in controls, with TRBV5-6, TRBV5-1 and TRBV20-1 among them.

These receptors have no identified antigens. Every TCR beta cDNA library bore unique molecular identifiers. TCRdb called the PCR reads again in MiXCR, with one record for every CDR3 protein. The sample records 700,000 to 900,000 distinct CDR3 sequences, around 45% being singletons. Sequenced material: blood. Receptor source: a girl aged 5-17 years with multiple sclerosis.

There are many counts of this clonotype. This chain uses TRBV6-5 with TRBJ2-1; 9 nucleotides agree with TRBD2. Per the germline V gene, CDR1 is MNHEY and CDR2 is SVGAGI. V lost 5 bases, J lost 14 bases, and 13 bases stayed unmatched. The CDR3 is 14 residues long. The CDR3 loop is CASSPSLQRGEKFF. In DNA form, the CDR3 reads TGTGCCAGCAGTCCATCCCTTCAGCGGGGGGAGAAGTTCTTC.

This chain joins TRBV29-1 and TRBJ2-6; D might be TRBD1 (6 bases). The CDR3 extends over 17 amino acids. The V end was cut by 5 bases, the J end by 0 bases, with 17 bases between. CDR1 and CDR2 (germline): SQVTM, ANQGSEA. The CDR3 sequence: CSVIHRDRGSGANVLTF. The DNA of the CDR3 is TGCAGCGTTATACACAGGGATAGGGGCTCTGGGGCCAACGTCCTGACTTTC.

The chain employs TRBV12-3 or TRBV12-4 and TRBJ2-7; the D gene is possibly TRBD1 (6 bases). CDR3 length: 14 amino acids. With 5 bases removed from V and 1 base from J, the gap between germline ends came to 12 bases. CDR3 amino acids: CASSTRDTSYEQYF. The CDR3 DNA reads TGTGCCAGCAGTACCCGGGACACTTCCTACGAGCAGTACTTC.

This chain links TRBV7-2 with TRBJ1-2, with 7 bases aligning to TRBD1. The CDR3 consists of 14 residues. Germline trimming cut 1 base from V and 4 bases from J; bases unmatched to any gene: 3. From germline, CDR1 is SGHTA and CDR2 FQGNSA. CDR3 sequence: CASSLGNRGYGYTF. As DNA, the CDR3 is TGTGCCAGCAGCTTAGGGAACAGGGGCTATGGCTACACCTTC. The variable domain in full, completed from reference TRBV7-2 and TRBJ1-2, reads GAGVSQSPSNKVTEKGKDVELRCDPISGHTALYWYRQSLGQGLEFLIYFQGNSAPDKSGLPSDRFSAERTGGSVSTLTIQRTQQEDSAVYLCASSLGNRGYGYTFGSGTRLTVV.

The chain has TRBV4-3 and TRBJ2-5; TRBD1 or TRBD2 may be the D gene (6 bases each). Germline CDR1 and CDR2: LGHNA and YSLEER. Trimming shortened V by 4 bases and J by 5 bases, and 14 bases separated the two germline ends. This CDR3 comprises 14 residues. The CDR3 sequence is CASSPWGALETQYF. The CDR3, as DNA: TGCGCCAGCAGCCCGTGGGGGGCCCTGGAGACCCAGTACTTC.

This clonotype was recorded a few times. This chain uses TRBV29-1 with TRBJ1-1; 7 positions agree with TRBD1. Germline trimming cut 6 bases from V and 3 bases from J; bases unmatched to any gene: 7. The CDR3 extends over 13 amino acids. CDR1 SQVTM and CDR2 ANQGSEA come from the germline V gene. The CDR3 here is CSVTTGADTEAFF. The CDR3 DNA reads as TGCAGCGTAACTACAGGGGCGGACACTGAAGCTTTCTTT.

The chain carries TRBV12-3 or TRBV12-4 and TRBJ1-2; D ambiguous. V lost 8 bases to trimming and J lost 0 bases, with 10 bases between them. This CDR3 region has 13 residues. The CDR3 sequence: CASLRVANYGYTF. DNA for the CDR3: TGTGCCAGCCTTCGGGTGGCTAACTATGGCTACACCTTC.

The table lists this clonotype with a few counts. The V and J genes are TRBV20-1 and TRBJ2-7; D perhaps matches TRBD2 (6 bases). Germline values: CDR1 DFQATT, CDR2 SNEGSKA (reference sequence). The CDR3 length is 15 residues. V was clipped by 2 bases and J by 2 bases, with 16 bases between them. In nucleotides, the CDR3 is TGCAGTGCTAGACCCGGGGTAGCGGCTCCCTACGAGCAGTACTTC. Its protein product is CSARPGVAAPYEQYF.

CDR3 protein: CASSVAEDTQYF. CDR3 DNA sequence: TGTGCCAGCAGCGTAGCTGAAGATACGCAGTATTTT. V is TRBV9 and J is TRBJ2-3; no clear D gene. Germline V gene data show CDR1 as SGDLS and CDR2 as YYNGEE. V lost 0 bases, J lost 5 bases, and 4 bases lay in between. CDR3 size: 12 residues.

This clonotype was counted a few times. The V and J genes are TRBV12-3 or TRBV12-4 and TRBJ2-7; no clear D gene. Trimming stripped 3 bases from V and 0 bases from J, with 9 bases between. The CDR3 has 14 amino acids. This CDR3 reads CASSLVGFSYEQYF. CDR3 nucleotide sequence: TGTGCCAGCAGTTTGGTCGGGTTCTCCTACGAGCAGTACTTC.

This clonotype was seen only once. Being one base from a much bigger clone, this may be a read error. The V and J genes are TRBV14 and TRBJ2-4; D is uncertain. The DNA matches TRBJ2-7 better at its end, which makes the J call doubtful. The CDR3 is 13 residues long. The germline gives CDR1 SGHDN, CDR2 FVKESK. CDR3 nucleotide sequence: TGTGCCAGCAGCCAAGGTCAAGTCTACGAGCAGTACTTC. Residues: CASSQGQVYEQYF.

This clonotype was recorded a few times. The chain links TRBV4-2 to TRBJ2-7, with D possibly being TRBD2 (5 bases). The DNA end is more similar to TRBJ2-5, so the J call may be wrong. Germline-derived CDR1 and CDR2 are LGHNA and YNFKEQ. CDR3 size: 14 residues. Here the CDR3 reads CASSQEWPGETQYF. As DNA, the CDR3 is TGTGCCAGCAGCCAAGAGTGGCCGGGGGAGACCCAGTACTTC.

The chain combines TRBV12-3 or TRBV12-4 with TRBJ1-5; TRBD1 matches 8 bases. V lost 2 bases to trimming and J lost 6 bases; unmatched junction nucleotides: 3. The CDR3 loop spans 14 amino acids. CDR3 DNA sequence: TGTGCCAGCAGTTTACCAGGGGGCGGTCAGCCCCAGCATTTT. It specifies CASSLPGGGQPQHF.

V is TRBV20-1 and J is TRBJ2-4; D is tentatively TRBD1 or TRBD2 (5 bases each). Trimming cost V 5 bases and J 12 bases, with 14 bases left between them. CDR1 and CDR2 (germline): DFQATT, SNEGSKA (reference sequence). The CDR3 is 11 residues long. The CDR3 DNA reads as TGCAGTGCTCGGGGCCAGGGCCATCAGTACTTC. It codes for CSARGQGHQYF.

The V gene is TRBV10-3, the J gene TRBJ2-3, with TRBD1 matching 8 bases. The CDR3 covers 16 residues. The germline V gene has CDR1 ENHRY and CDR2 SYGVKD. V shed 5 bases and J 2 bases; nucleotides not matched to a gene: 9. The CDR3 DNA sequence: TGTGCCATCAGTAAGGGAAAGACAGGGGCCACAGATACGCAGTATTTT. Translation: CAISKGKTGATDTQYF.

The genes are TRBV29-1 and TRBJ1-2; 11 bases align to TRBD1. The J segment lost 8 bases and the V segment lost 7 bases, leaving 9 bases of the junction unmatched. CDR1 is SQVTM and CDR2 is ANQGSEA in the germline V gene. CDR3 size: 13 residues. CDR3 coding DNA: TGCAGCGCCGAGGACAGGGGGCAGGACGGCTACACCTTC. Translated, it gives CSAEDRGQDGYTF. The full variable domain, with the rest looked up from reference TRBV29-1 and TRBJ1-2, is SAVISQKPSRDICQRGTSLTIQCQVDSQVTMMFWYRQQPGQSLTLIATANQGSEATYESGFVIDKFPISRPNLTFSTLTVSNMSPEDSSIYLCSAEDRGQDGYTFGSGTRLTVV.